One sample yielded the 6 T cell receptor beta chains listed below, sequenced in a study of graft-versus-host responses after intestinal transplantation. These receptors have no known antigen. Assay: immunoSEQ multiplex PCR; the TCRdb copy retains only in-frame clones and omits some. Of some 110,000 clones in the sample, roughly nine tenths were seen once. This specimen consisted of unstimulated CD4+ T cells sorted from spleen or lymph node cells, obtained before transplant. All receptors come from a human donor who was the organ donor for an intestinal transplant.

The gene calls are TRBV30 and TRBJ2-6; D unresolved. CDR3 size: 16 residues. V was cut by 1 base and J by 0 bases, with 10 bases left in between. Per germline, CDR1 GTSNPN and CDR2 SVGIG (reference sequence). The CDR3 DNA is TGTGCCTGGAGTGATCGAGGATTCTCTGGGGCCAACGTCCTGACTTTC. Residues: CAWSDRGFSGANVLTF.

The count of this clone is one. The chain links TRBV19 to TRBJ2-5; D not resolved. This CDR3 spans 12 amino acids. With 6 bases removed from V and 4 bases from J, the gap between germline ends came to 9 bases. Germline loops: CDR1 LNHDA, CDR2 SQIVND (reference sequence). CDR3 amino acids: CASRDGGETQYF. The CDR3 nucleotides are TGTGCCAGTAGGGATGGTGGAGAGACCCAGTACTTC.

The V and J genes are TRBV5-1 and TRBJ2-1; D may be TRBD2 (6 bases). This CDR3 region has 14 residues. V was clipped by 6 bases and J by 7 bases, with 17 bases between them. Looked up from germline, CDR1 is SGHRS and CDR2 is YFSETQ. The CDR3 DNA reads as TGCGCCAGCACGGCGGGGCAAACTTGGAATGAGCAGTTCTTC. It encodes CASTAGQTWNEQFF.

The rearrangement joins TRBV30 to TRBJ2-1; 11 nucleotides match TRBD2. From germline, CDR1 is GTSNPN and CDR2 SVGIG (reference sequence). V trimming: 5 bases; J trimming: 0 bases; junction bases outside the gene matches: 9. The CDR3 consists of 17 residues. The CDR3 reads CAWYGTSGPSSYNEQFF. The CDR3 bases are TGTGCCTGGTACGGGACTAGCGGACCCAGCTCCTACAATGAGCAGTTCTTC.

The gene calls are TRBV5-1 and TRBJ1-1; a weak D match, TRBD1 (6 bases). In germline, CDR1 is SGHRS, CDR2 YFSETQ. CDR3 length: 17 residues. V shed 2 bases and J shed 5 bases, with 22 bases lying between them. CDR3 protein: CASSFAPLTGGWTEAFF. As DNA, the CDR3 is TGCGCCAGCAGCTTTGCCCCCTTGACAGGAGGCTGGACTGAAGCTTTCTTT.

The rearrangement uses TRBV5-6 and TRBJ1-2; no definite D call. CDR3 length equals 13 residues. CDR1 is SGHDT, CDR2 YYEEEE, per germline. Trimming shortened V by 1 base and J by 4 bases, and 8 bases separated the two germline ends. The DNA for the CDR3 is TGTGCCAGCAGCTTGAGGCAGGCCTATGGCTACACCTTC. Its protein is CASSLRQAYGYTF.